A selection of T cell receptor beta chains follows, all from one sample in a study of CD8 T cells in ankylosing spondylitis. TCRdb recomputed calls from the 5' RACE reads with MiXCR, one row per CDR3 protein. The data hold approximately 200,000 distinct CDR3 sequences, with around 13% observed a single time. The sequencing input was blood, either unsorted or a sorted T cell fraction (not recorded which). Source of these receptors: a female donor with ankylosing spondylitis or in good health (not recorded which). CDR3s include the opening cysteine and the closing phenylalanine or tryptophan. Each record gives: V gene, J gene, clone size, D gene, CDR3 DNA, CDR3 protein. A D gene is named only where the DNA matches it firmly. Not all rows give a size; the values are once, few, many and, for expanded clones, a class.

TRBV20-1,TRBJ2-3,many,TRBD1,TGCAGTGCTAGGGGGGACAGGTCCCTCCCGGGGGATACGCAGTATTTT,CSARGDRSLPGDTQYF
TRBV7-2,TRBJ1-2,-,-,TGTGCCAGCAGCTTCCTCCAGGGGTTCTATGGCTACACCTTC,CASSFLQGFYGYTF
TRBV12-3/TRBV12-4,TRBJ2-1,many,-,TGTGCCAGCAAGGGGTCAAGCTCCTACAATGAGCAGTTCTTC,CASKGSSSYNEQFF
TRBV19,TRBJ2-5,few,-,TGTGCCAGTAGTCCAACGGGACTGGGGGAGACCCAGTACTTC,CASSPTGLGETQYF
TRBV11-3,TRBJ2-7,once,-,TGTGCCAGCAGTCCTGAGGGACTGCACTTCAACGAGCAGTACTTC,CASSPEGLHFNEQYF
TRBV7-2,TRBJ2-7,few,-,TGTGCCAGCAGCTTATTTGCCGGCGAGCAGTACTTC,CASSLFAGEQYF
TRBV27,TRBJ1-5,-,-,TGTGCCAGCAGTCCAAACAGGCGAACCCTTCAGCCCCAGCATTTT,CASSPNRRTLQPQHF
TRBV20-1,TRBJ1-4,many,-,TGCAGTGCCACTGACAGCCCTCGCGGTAATGAAAAACTGTTTTTT,CSATDSPRGNEKLFF
TRBV12-3/TRBV12-4,TRBJ2-7,-,TRBD2,TGTGCCAGCAGTCTCCGAGCGGGAGGGTCCTACGAGCAGTACTTC,CASSLRAGGSYEQYF
TRBV4-3,TRBJ2-1,many,TRBD2,TGCGCCAGCGCCAGAGCGGGAATGGGGGACAATGAGCAGTTCTTC,CASARAGMGDNEQFF
TRBV11-2,TRBJ2-2,few,TRBD2,TGTGCCAGCAGCTTCTTTGGACTAGCGGGAGACGGCGGGGGGGAGCTGTTTTTT,CASSFFGLAGDGGGELFF
TRBV25-1,TRBJ1-2,many,-,TGTGCCAGCAGTGACCCGCCGCCGAGCCGGACAGTCTATGGCTACACCTTC,CASSDPPPSRTVYGYTF
TRBV30,TRBJ2-1,-,TRBD2,TGTGCCTGGAGTAAGGCGGGAGTAAGTAATAGTGAGCAGTTCTTC,CAWSKAGVSNSEQFF
TRBV5-1,TRBJ2-7,-,TRBD2,TGCGCCAGCAGCATCCCGGGACTAGCTTCCTACGAGCAGTACTTC,CASSIPGLASYEQYF
TRBV7-2,TRBJ2-7,-,TRBD2,TGTGCCAGCAGCTTGGGACTAGATTTTGACGAGCAGTACTTC,CASSLGLDFDEQYF
TRBV20-1,TRBJ2-1,many,TRBD2,TGCAGTGTTCGAGCGGGAGGGTACTACAATGAGCAGTTCTTC,CSVRAGGYYNEQFF
TRBV20-1,TRBJ1-1,many,TRBD1,TGCAGTGCCCCGTCCTTACAGGGGGTGGTCACTGAAGCTTTCTTT,CSAPSLQGVVTEAFF
TRBV24-1,TRBJ2-1,many,-,TGTGCCACCAGTGACCAGCACTCCTACAATGAGCAGTTCTTC,CATSDQHSYNEQFF